This T cell receptor (beta chain) was retrieved from a study of blood T cell repertoires in COVID-19. Study-wide context: T cells, B-cell-depleted T cells, or PBMCs provided the cDNA or gDNA that served as material.

Which cohort a participant joined came from the clinical history participants gave. Before being deemed recovered, Cohort 3 donors had two negative PCRs, clearance, or symptom resolution. Libraries were prepared by immunoSEQ multiplex PCR; TCRdb keeps only in-frame clonotypes and omits some of them. The top ten hold about 1.7% of the sample, which has about 400,000 clones, over 85% seen once. Germline CDR1 is SGHVS and CDR2 is FNYEAQ. V was trimmed by 0 bases and J by 0 bases, leaving 12 bases between them. The CDR3 loop spans 17 amino acids. Sequenced material: PBMCs or T cells enriched from blood (not recorded which). The TCR was taken from a young woman who had recovered from COVID-19. The gene calls are TRBV7-6 and TRBJ1-3; D is undetermined. In DNA, the CDR3 is TGTGCCAGCAGCTTAGCGCACAGCATAATCTCTGGAAACACCATATATTTT. The encoded protein is CASSLAHSIISGNTIYF.